This entry features one TCR beta chain sequence. The data are from a study of T cell responses to AZD1222 COVID-19 vaccine. Some clones are missing from TCRdb's copy, which holds only in-frame ones; the method was immunoSEQ multiplex PCR. The sample lists more than 120,000 clones; approximately 89% were seen once. V lost 8 bases to trimming and J lost 1 base, with 11 bases between them. Germline V gene data show CDR1 as SNHLY and CDR2 as FYNNEI. The CDR3 is 13 amino acids. The sequencing used peripheral blood, collected 28 days after the second AZD1222 dose. This sequence originates from an adult who received the AZD1222 COVID-19 vaccine. The chain carries TRBV2 and TRBJ1-1, with a possible D match to TRBD1 (6 bases). CDR3 nucleotide sequence: TGTGCCAGCCCGAGGGACAAGAACACTGAAGCTTTCTTT. This codes for CASPRDKNTEAFF. Full variable domain (remainder filled in from reference TRBV2 and TRBJ1-1): EPEVTQTPSHQVTQMGQEVILRCVPISNHLYFYWYRQILGQKVEFLVSFYNNEISEKSEIFDDQFSVERPDGSNFTLKIRSTKLEDSAMYFCASPRDKNTEAFFGQGTRLTVV.